A single sample gave rise to the 23 T cell receptor beta chains below, sequenced in a study of Ad26.COV2.S vaccination and SARS-CoV-2 variants. TCRdb keeps only in-frame clones here, not all; method: immunoSEQ multiplex PCR. Among hundreds of thousands of clones, around 87% were seen once, and the ten largest hold roughly 3.6%. This sample's treatment: about 20 received Ad26.COV2.S at low or high dose, single or two shots; roughly five received placebo; per-sample allocation not given. Collection of the samples took place on day 63 after the first injection of vaccine or placebo. The material sequenced was peripheral blood, taken in a trial of Ad26.COV2.S vaccine versus placebo. The receptors shown here come from a person between 18 and 60 years old who received the Ad26.COV2.S COVID-19 vaccine or a placebo.

This chain's CDR3 is CASSLEANQETQYF. The CDR3, as DNA: TGCGCCAGCAGCTTGGAGGCTAACCAAGAGACCCAGTACTTC. The rearrangement joins TRBV5-1 to TRBJ2-5; D remains unclear. V dropped 0 bases and J dropped 0 bases, with 6 bases sitting between them. CDR1 and CDR2 (germline): SGHRS, YFSETQ. CDR3 length: 14 amino acids. Together with reference TRBV5-1 and TRBJ2-5, the CDR3 gives the full variable domain: KAGVTQTPRYLIKTRGQQVTLSCSPISGHRSVSWYQQTPGQGLQFLFEYFSETQRNKGNFPGRFSGRQFSNSRSEMNVSTLELGDSALYLCASSLEANQETQYFGPGTRLLVL.

This rearrangement joins TRBV28 to TRBJ1-2; D possibly corresponds to TRBD1 (6 bases). V was shortened by 6 bases and J by 6 bases, with 8 bases between the two germline ends. CDR1 and CDR2 from the germline V gene are MDHEN and SYDVKM. The length of the CDR3 is 11 residues. For the CDR3, the DNA is TGTGCCAGCAGCTACAGGGATGGCTACACCTTC. Translating it yields CASSYRDGYTF.

This chain connects TRBV6-6 to TRBJ2-5; D is perhaps TRBD1 or TRBD2 (5 bases each). V lost 2 bases and J 5 bases, leaving 12 bases between the germline ends. This CDR3 region has 14 residues. The V gene's germline CDR1 is MNHNY and CDR2 SVGAGI (reference sequence). CDR3 sequence (DNA): TGTGCCAGCAGTTACGAGGGGACCCGTGAGACCCAGTACTTC. This codes for CASSYEGTRETQYF.

This clone was seen a few times. The chain uses TRBV4-1 and TRBJ2-2; 14 bases line up with TRBD2. The CDR3 totals 21 residues. Germline values: CDR1 MGHRA, CDR2 YSYEKL. The ends lost 0 bases at V and 0 bases at J; junction bases unmatched: 9. The CDR3 nucleotides read TGCGCCAGCAGCCAAGACCCTCCCGGGACTAGCGGGGGCCCGAACACCGGGGAGCTGTTTTTT. As protein: CASSQDPPGTSGGPNTGELFF.

In DNA form, the CDR3 reads TGTGCCAGCAGTGCCGGGACTAGCGACACCGGGGAGCTGTTTTTT. It encodes CASSAGTSDTGELFF. The rearrangement joins TRBV25-1 to TRBJ2-2; TRBD2 matches 10 bases. CDR3 length: 15 residues. Unmatched junction bases numbered 2, after V lost 4 bases and J lost 3 bases. The germline V gene encodes CDR1 MGHDK and CDR2 SYGVNS.

The gene calls are TRBV18 and TRBJ1-1, with 7 bases identical to TRBD1. The V gene's germline CDR1 is KGHSH and CDR2 LQKENI. CDR3 length: 14 amino acids. V lost 6 bases to trimming and J lost 5 bases; unmatched junction nucleotides: 9. This chain's CDR3 is CASSAKQGFTEAFF. In nucleotides, the CDR3 is TGTGCCAGCTCGGCGAAACAGGGGTTTACTGAAGCTTTCTTT. The variable domain in full, with the rest retrieved from reference TRBV18 and TRBJ1-1, is NAGVMQNPRHLVRRRGQEARLRCSPMKGHSHVYWYRQLPEEGLKFMVYLQKENIIDESGMPKERFSAEFPKEGPSILRIQQVVRGDSAAYFCASSAKQGFTEAFFGQGTRLTVV.

J is TRBJ2-2 and V is TRBV6-4; D ambiguous. There are 14 residues in the CDR3. CDR1 is MRHNA, CDR2 SNTAGT, per germline. The V end was cut by 4 bases, the J end by 5 bases, with 11 bases between. CDR3 DNA sequence: TGTGCCAGCAGTGGGACGCCCGGGACCGGGGAGCTGTTTTTT. Protein product: CASSGTPGTGELFF.

V and J are TRBV4-3 and TRBJ1-2; perhaps TRBD1 as D (5 bases). The CDR3 has 14 residues. Trimming left V 1 base short and J 7 bases short, with 13 bases between. Germline CDR1 is LGHNA and CDR2 is YSLEER. This chain's CDR3 is CASSQVGREAGYTF. As DNA, the CDR3 is TGCGCCAGCAGCCAAGTCGGCAGGGAGGCTGGCTACACCTTC.

The chain is built from TRBV6-5 and TRBJ2-7; a weak D match, TRBD1 (6 bases). This CDR3 is 14 amino acids long. Trimming stripped 2 bases from V and 3 bases from J, with 11 bases between. Germline CDR1 and CDR2: MNHEY and SVGAGI. CDR3 DNA: TGTGCCAGCAGTTACGGGGCAGGGGTCTACGAGCAGTACTTC. It specifies CASSYGAGVYEQYF.

The chain recombines TRBV5-1 with TRBJ2-2, with TRBD1 identical over 7 bases. Germline-derived CDR1 and CDR2 are SGHRS and YFSETQ. The trim removed 6 bases at V and 1 base at J, leaving 6 bases unmatched. The CDR3 is 15 residues long. CDR3 nucleotide sequence: TGCGCCAGCACTTACAGGGGTCAGAACACCGGGGAGCTGTTTTTT. This encodes CASTYRGQNTGELFF.

V is TRBV30 and J is TRBJ2-2; 12 bases align to TRBD2. Trimming took 5 bases from V and 9 from J; bases not matched to a gene: 10. This CDR3 comprises 15 residues. CDR1 is GTSNPN and CDR2 is SVGIG in the germline V gene (reference sequence). This chain's CDR3 is CAWRPGLAGGRELFF. The CDR3 DNA is TGTGCCTGGCGCCCGGGGCTAGCGGGGGGGAGGGAGCTGTTTTTT.

This rearrangement joins TRBV27 to TRBJ1-4; the match to TRBD1 covers 8 bases. Germline V gives CDR1 MNHEY, CDR2 SMNVEV (reference sequence). Trimming removed 10 bases from V and 8 bases from J; junction bases left unmatched: 15. The CDR3 loop spans 15 amino acids. The CDR3 coding sequence is TGTGCCACTTCGAAGATAGACAGGGGACGGGAAAAACTGTTTTTT. This translates into CATSKIDRGREKLFF. Supplemented by reference TRBV27 and TRBJ1-4, the full variable domain reads EAQVTQNPRYLITVTGKKLTVTCSQNMNHEYMSWYRQDPGLGLRQIYYSMNVEVTDKGDVPEGYKVSRKEKRNFPLILESPSPNQTSLYFCATSKIDRGREKLFFGSGTQLSVL.

This chain joins TRBV4-1 and TRBJ2-5; 8 bases are shared with TRBD1. The CDR3 runs to 14 residues. CDR1 and CDR2 (germline): MGHRA, YSYEKL. V trimming: 0 bases; J trimming: 5 bases; junction bases outside the gene matches: 2. This CDR3 is CASSQENRGETQYF. Written as DNA, the CDR3 is TGCGCCAGCAGCCAAGAAAACAGGGGGGAGACCCAGTACTTC.

The genes are TRBV19 and TRBJ2-3; 8 nucleotides agree with TRBD2. Germline trimming cut 5 bases from V and 2 bases from J; bases unmatched to any gene: 6. Germline CDR1 is LNHDA and CDR2 is SQIVND (reference sequence). The CDR3 covers 15 residues. The CDR3 nucleotides read TGTGCCAGTAGTTGGCGGGGGGATAACACAGATACGCAGTATTTT. This encodes CASSWRGDNTDTQYF.

The chain links TRBV7-2 to TRBJ2-1; 10 bases align to TRBD2. V lost 0 bases and J lost 3; bases outside the gene matches: 5. The CDR3 has 17 amino acids. Looked up from germline, CDR1 is SGHTA and CDR2 is FQGNSA. CDR3 protein: CASSLAASGGYYNEQFF. CDR3 in DNA: TGTGCCAGCAGCTTAGCCGCTAGCGGGGGTTACTACAATGAGCAGTTCTTC.

The V and J genes are TRBV7-9 and TRBJ1-4; D unclear. V shed 5 bases and J shed 5 bases, with 21 bases lying between them. Germline V gene sequence: CDR1 SEHNR, CDR2 FQNEAQ (reference sequence). The CDR3 length is 17 residues. The chain's CDR3 is CASSPVRTGNPNEKLFF. The CDR3 DNA follows: TGTGCCAGCAGCCCCGTCAGGACGGGCAATCCGAATGAAAAACTGTTTTTT.

The J gene is TRBJ1-2, the V gene TRBV5-8; possible D gene TRBD1, 5 bases. This CDR3 contains 16 residues. V lost 2 bases and J 5 bases, leaving 19 bases between the germline ends. Looked up from germline, CDR1 is SGHTS and CDR2 is YDEGEE. The CDR3 DNA sequence: TGTGCCAGCAGCTTTCGTACAGGTGGTCGGGGGTATGGCTACACCTTC. The encoded protein is CASSFRTGGRGYGYTF.

The V gene is TRBV9, the J gene TRBJ1-1; no clear D. CDR1 is SGDLS, CDR2 YYNGEE, per germline. The CDR3 loop spans 17 amino acids. The V gene lost 3 bases and the J gene lost 5 bases, with 23 bases spanning the gap. The CDR3 protein is CASSGSPMGREGTEAFF. DNA for the CDR3: TGTGCCAGCAGCGGTAGCCCCATGGGGAGGGAAGGGACTGAAGCTTTCTTT.

The CDR3 bases are TGCGCCAGCGCCAGGACGCCCCAAGAGACCCAGTACTTC. Amino acid sequence: CASARTPQETQYF. The chain links TRBV4-3 to TRBJ2-5; D ambiguous. The germline gives CDR1 LGHNA, CDR2 YSLEER. V shed 8 bases and J shed 1 base, with 11 bases lying between them. The CDR3 contains 13 residues.

This chain links TRBV19 with TRBJ2-2, with 10 nucleotides matching TRBD1. Germline V lookup: CDR1 LNHDA, CDR2 SQIVND (reference sequence). The CDR3 extends over 16 amino acids. Trimming at V came to 4 bases and at J to 6 bases, leaving 8 bases not matched to a gene. As DNA, the CDR3 is TGTGCCAGTAGTAACCGGGACAGGGGATTACCCGGGGAGCTGTTTTTT. It codes for CASSNRDRGLPGELFF.

The chain employs TRBV10-3 and TRBJ2-5, with TRBD1 matching 7 bases. The CDR3 is 15 amino acids. The J segment lost 4 bases and the V segment lost 6 bases, leaving 11 bases of the junction unmatched. CDR1 is ENHRY and CDR2 is SYGVKD in the germline V gene. This CDR3 reads CAISTGQDGRETQYF. DNA for the CDR3: TGTGCCATCAGCACCGGACAGGACGGGCGAGAGACCCAGTACTTC.

The chain uses TRBV7-2 and TRBJ1-5; D uncertain. This CDR3 comprises 13 residues. Between the trimmed V and J ends, which lost 4 bases and 7 bases, there was a span of 11 bases. Per germline, CDR1 SGHTA and CDR2 FQGNSA. The CDR3 nucleotides read TGTGCCAGCAGCTCCGTCGGTGGACAGCCCCAGCATTTT. Protein sequence: CASSSVGGQPQHF.

On this clone itself: Other DNA sequences of this sample code for an identical CDR3. The chain recombines TRBV6-5 with TRBJ2-7; TRBD1 matches 10 bases. The ends lost 2 bases at V and 4 bases at J; junction bases unmatched: 2. This CDR3 spans 14 amino acids. Germline assignment: CDR1 MNHEY and CDR2 SVGAGI. CDR3 nucleotide sequence: TGTGCCAGCAGTTACGGGACAGGGGCTTACGAGCAGTACTTC. Its translation is CASSYGTGAYEQYF.